Each of the 18 T cell receptor beta chains below was sequenced from the same sample in a study of blood T cells in healthy people across ages. A sample-barcoded 5' primer and a J-beta primer mix were used in a second PCR of roughly 6 to 12 cycles. MiXCR, applied by TCRdb to the 5' RACE reads, yields one record per CDR3 protein. The sample includes 750,000 to 1,000,000 distinct CDR3 sequences, approximately 32% of them seen just once. These data were likewise used in another study, on T cells of mothers and their children.

What was sequenced was blood. Receptors originate from a woman aged 40 to 50 in good health.

This clonotype was observed a handful of times. The V and J genes are TRBV29-1 and TRBJ2-1; D gene uncertain. Trimming left V 5 bases short and J 6 bases short, with 5 bases between. The CDR3 runs to 10 residues. Germline V CDR1 and CDR2: SQVTM, ANQGSEA. CDR3 bases: TGCAGCGTTCTGGCCAATGAGCAGTTCTTC. The encoded protein is CSVLANEQFF.

The rearrangement links TRBV27 to TRBJ1-1; D is ambiguous. The V gene lost 7 bases and the J gene lost 4 bases, with 16 bases spanning the gap. The CDR3 length is 14 residues. Per the germline V gene, CDR1 is MNHEY and CDR2 is SMNVEV (reference sequence). Written as DNA, the CDR3 is TGTGCCAGCACCCGTCAAGGGCTAGGCACTGAAGCTTTCTTT. As protein: CASTRQGLGTEAFF.

There are a few counts of this clonotype. Germline is not matched at one junction end, which may reflect a read error. The chain carries TRBV25-1 and TRBJ2-7; 9 bases line up with TRBD1. CDR3 length: 13 residues. Germline loops: CDR1 MGHDK, CDR2 SYGVNS. DNA of the CDR3: TGTGCCGGCAGTGGACAGGGGCACTACGAGCAGTACTTC. This sequence encodes CAGSGQGHYEQYF.

The chain has TRBV4-3 and TRBJ1-1, with D uncertain. Germline CDR1 and CDR2: LGHNA and YSLEER. The CDR3 is made up of 17 amino acids. Trimming removed 0 bases from V and 0 bases from J, with 14 bases in between. The CDR3 region is CASSQDRAGPLNTEAFF. The CDR3 DNA reads as TGCGCCAGCAGCCAAGATAGGGCAGGCCCCTTGAACACTGAAGCTTTCTTT.

V gene TRBV20-1 combines with J gene TRBJ2-5; 9 positions match TRBD1. CDR1 is DFQATT and CDR2 is SNEGSKA in the germline V gene (reference sequence). The CDR3 has 11 amino acids. CDR3 nucleotides: TGCAGCTGGACAGGGGAAGAGACCCAGTACTTC. Its protein is CSWTGEETQYF.

Remarks on this clonotype: This may arise from a read error, as a much more abundant clone is one base away. The chain recombines TRBV25-1 with TRBJ2-7; D is unresolved. Trimming stripped 3 bases from V and 0 bases from J, with 12 bases between. Germline loops: CDR1 MGHDK, CDR2 SYGVNS. The CDR3 extends over 15 amino acids. The CDR3 region has the DNA TGTGCCAGCAGTGAGGGTAGCTCGAACTCCTACGAGCAGTACTTC. Encoded protein: CASSEGSSNSYEQYF.

This chain uses TRBV7-2 with TRBJ2-3; perhaps TRBD2 as D (7 bases). The V end was cut by 6 bases, the J end by 2 bases, with 24 bases between. From germline, CDR1 is SGHTA and CDR2 FQGNSA. The CDR3 totals 18 residues. The CDR3 here is CASRVFPKGGASTDTQYF. The CDR3 coding sequence is TGTGCCAGCAGGGTTTTTCCTAAGGGGGGGGCCTCCACAGATACGCAGTATTTT.

The V and J genes are TRBV29-1 and TRBJ2-2; weak D call: TRBD2 (6 bases). Germline loops: CDR1 SQVTM, CDR2 ANQGSEA. V lost 0 bases to trimming and J lost 1 base, with 9 bases between them. This CDR3 is 15 amino acids long. The CDR3 is CSVEDLRGNTGELFF. CDR3 bases: TGCAGCGTTGAAGATCTGCGGGGGAACACCGGGGAGCTGTTTTTT.

This clonotype was seen more than once but under ten times. This sequence may be a read error, since a much larger clone differs from it by one base. This chain links TRBV20-1 with TRBJ2-4, with TRBD1 matching 9 bases. The V gene's germline CDR1 is DFQATT and CDR2 SNEGSKA (reference sequence). The V and J ends lost 6 bases and 13 bases, in that order; junction bases with no gene match: 19. The CDR3 has 15 amino acids. The CDR3 region is CSASMGDRVNNEQYF. The CDR3 DNA follows: TGCAGTGCCTCCATGGGGGACAGGGTCAACAATGAGCAGTACTTC.

This chain links TRBV6-5 with TRBJ2-7, with a tentative D call TRBD1 (6 bases). Trimming cost V 5 bases and J 3 bases, with 20 bases left between them. The length of the CDR3 is 16 residues. From germline, CDR1 is MNHEY and CDR2 SVGAGI. For the CDR3, the DNA is TGTGCCAGCAGTAGGGGTGGAACAGGGCTCTACTACGAGCAGTACTTC. Its translation: CASSRGGTGLYYEQYF.

This clonotype occurred many times. The chain carries TRBV11-2 and TRBJ2-7, with D perhaps matching TRBD1 (5 bases). Between the trimmed V and J ends, which lost 0 bases and 2 bases, there was a span of 8 bases. Germline CDR1 is SGHAT and CDR2 is FQNNGV. This CDR3 comprises 14 residues. The CDR3 protein is CASSLDQGAYEQYF. DNA for the CDR3: TGTGCCAGCAGCTTAGATCAGGGTGCCTACGAGCAGTACTTC.

Concerning this clonotype itself: This may come from a read error, since a much larger clone is one base off. The CDR3, as DNA: TGTGCCAGCAGCTTCCGACTAGCGGGGGGCTCGAGCTCCTACACTGAGCAGTTCTTC. Protein product: CASSFRLAGGSSSYTEQFF. J is TRBJ2-1 and V is TRBV7-2; 13 bases are a match to TRBD2. Germline CDR1 is SGHTA and CDR2 is FQGNSA. The CDR3 covers 19 residues.

The J gene is TRBJ2-2, the V gene TRBV27, with a weak D call TRBD1 (6 bases). This CDR3 has 14 residues. Germline V gene sequence: CDR1 MNHEY, CDR2 SMNVEV (reference sequence). The V end was cut by 5 bases, the J end by 5 bases, with 12 bases between. DNA for the CDR3: TGTGCCAGCAGTACACAGGGTTCAACCGGGGAGCTGTTTTTT. Its protein product is CASSTQGSTGELFF.

The CDR3, as DNA: TGTGCCAGCACGGCCTTTATCGGGACTACCGTAAATCGCACAGATACGCAGTATTTT. Translation: CASTAFIGTTVNRTDTQYF. This rearrangement joins TRBV6-1 to TRBJ2-3; the match to TRBD2 covers 7 bases. CDR1 is MNHNS, CDR2 SASEGT, per germline. Germline trimming cut 7 bases from V and 1 base from J; bases unmatched to any gene: 20. CDR3 length: 19 amino acids.

This clonotype was counted at least ten times. J is TRBJ2-1 and V is TRBV5-1; no clear D gene. Trimming shortened V by 0 bases and J by 0 bases, and 10 bases separated the two germline ends. Germline CDR1 reads SGHRS; CDR2 reads YFSETQ. This CDR3 region has 16 residues. The CDR3 DNA reads as TGCGCCAGCAGCTTGGAACTTTCGAGCTCCTACAATGAGCAGTTCTTC. Amino acids: CASSLELSSSYNEQFF.

This clonotype was recorded at least ten times. The V call is TRBV5-1, the J call TRBJ2-1; D is perhaps TRBD2 (6 bases). Per germline, CDR1 SGHRS and CDR2 YFSETQ. The V end lost 0 bases, the J end lost 10 bases, and 11 bases lay between the germline ends. This CDR3 contains 13 residues. Written as DNA, the CDR3 is TGCGCCAGCAGCTTGGACCAGGAGGGCGAGCAGTTCTTC. This gives the protein CASSLDQEGEQFF. Filled out from reference TRBV5-1 and TRBJ2-1, the complete variable domain reads KAGVTQTPRYLIKTRGQQVTLSCSPISGHRSVSWYQQTPGQGLQFLFEYFSETQRNKGNFPGRFSGRQFSNSRSEMNVSTLELGDSALYLCASSLDQEGEQFFGPGTRLTVL.

This clonotype appeared many times. The chain links TRBV18 to TRBJ1-5; D not resolved. The CDR3 is 15 residues long. From germline, CDR1 is KGHSH and CDR2 LQKENI. V was trimmed by 6 bases and J by 0 bases, leaving 12 bases between them. DNA for the CDR3: TGTGCCAGCTCCCGAGGGCAGGTTAGCAATCAGCCCCAGCATTTT. It translates to CASSRGQVSNQPQHF.

The sample holds a few counts of this clonotype. The CDR3 DNA is TGTGCCAGCAGCTTATTCGCGGCACCCGGGGGTTCCTACGAGCAGTACTTC. It encodes CASSLFAAPGGSYEQYF. This chain links TRBV7-8 with TRBJ2-7; D is possibly TRBD2 (6 bases). Trimming took off 2 bases at V and 1 base at J, with 18 bases between the two ends. The germline V gene has CDR1 SGHVS and CDR2 FQNEAQ. The CDR3 consists of 17 residues.